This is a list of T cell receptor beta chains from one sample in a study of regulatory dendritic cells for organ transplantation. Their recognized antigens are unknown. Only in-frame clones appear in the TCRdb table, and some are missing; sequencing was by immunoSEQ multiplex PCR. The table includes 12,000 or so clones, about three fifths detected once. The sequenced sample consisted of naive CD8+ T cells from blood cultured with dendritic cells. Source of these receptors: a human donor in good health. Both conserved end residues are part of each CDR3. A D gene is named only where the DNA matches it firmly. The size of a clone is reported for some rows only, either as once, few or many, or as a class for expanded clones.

TGTGCCAGCACCAGGGACAGGCGACTAGCGGGGTTCCACAAAGATACGCAGTATTTT CASTRDRRLAGFHKDTQYF TRBV2 TRBD2 TRBJ2-3 19 NA
TGTGCCAGCAGTTACGGGACAGGCTACAATGAGCAGTTCTTC CASSYGTGYNEQFF TRBV6-5 TRBD1 TRBJ2-1 14 few
TGTGCCAGTAGTATAGATCCGGCAGGGTCTTCCCCCTCGAGTGAGCAGTACTTC CASSIDPAGSSPSSEQYF TRBV19 NA TRBJ2-7 18 NA
TGTGCCAGCAGCTTAGGGACAGGGGGCGAGGGGGACATTCAGTACTTC CASSLGTGGEGDIQYF TRBV5-4 TRBD1 TRBJ2-4 16 NA
TGTGCCAGCAGCTTAGCCTTGGGACAGCCTATCTCCTACGAGCAGTACTTC CASSLALGQPISYEQYF TRBV7-9 TRBD1 TRBJ2-7 17 NA
TGTGCCAGCAGCCCCCCCGAGCGTGGGGAGCTGTTTTTT CASSPPERGELFF TRBV7-2 NA TRBJ2-2 13 few
TGTGCCAGCAGCTTCGACAGTTGGTCTAGCTCCTACGAGCAGTACTTC CASSFDSWSSSYEQYF TRBV2 NA TRBJ2-7 16 few
TGTGCCAGCAGTTTCTTAGCGGGGGTCCCAAGCTCCTACAATGAGCAGTTCTTC CASSFLAGVPSSYNEQFF TRBV27 TRBD2 TRBJ2-1 18 few
TGTGCCAGCAGCTTAACTAGCGGGAGGGAGGAGCTGTTTTTT CASSLTSGREELFF TRBV7-2 TRBD2 TRBJ2-2 14 NA
TGCGCCAGCAGCTACAGGCAGAGCCCCTACAATGAGCAGTTCTTC CASSYRQSPYNEQFF TRBV4-1 NA TRBJ2-1 15 NA
TGTGCCAGCAGCTTGGTGCAGGGCGTGGACGAGCAGTACTTC CASSLVQGVDEQYF TRBV5-6 NA TRBJ2-7 14 few
TGTGCCAGCAAACGGGGATTCACTGAAGCTTTCTTT CASKRGFTEAFF TRBV28 NA TRBJ1-1 12 few
TGTGCCAGTAGTGATAGGCTAGCGGGGGGGTATGAGCAGTTCTTC CASSDRLAGGYEQFF TRBV19 TRBD2 TRBJ2-1 15 NA
TGCGCCAGCAGCTTGTCGGCCGGGGGGGATGAGCAGTTCTTC CASSLSAGGDEQFF TRBV5-1 TRBD2 TRBJ2-1 14 NA
TGCAGCGCAGGGGTGGGCGGCGCACCTCCAAACTATGGCTACACCTTC CSAGVGGAPPNYGYTF TRBV29-1 NA TRBJ1-2 16 NA
TGTGCCAGCAGCTTAGGGGGCCCTTCCTACGAGCAGTACTTC CASSLGGPSYEQYF TRBV7-6 NA TRBJ2-7 14 few
TGTGCCAGTTCCGGGACAGGGAATGAAAAACTGTTTTTT CASSGTGNEKLFF TRBV19 TRBD1 TRBJ1-4 13 NA
TGTGCCAGCAGCTTAGGGGTTAGGACTGAGGGCTACACCTTC CASSLGVRTEGYTF TRBV7-8 NA TRBJ1-2 14 NA
TGTGCCAGCAGTGACAGCGGGGTAGGGTACACCGGGGAGCTGTTTTTT CASSDSGVGYTGELFF TRBV2 TRBD2 TRBJ2-2 16 NA
TGTGCCAGCAGCTCCCGGGACAGGGGGTGGGAGACCCAGTACTTC CASSSRDRGWETQYF TRBV7-9 TRBD1 TRBJ2-5 15 NA
TGTGCCAGCCGGGAGCGGACTGAAGCTTTCTTT CASRERTEAFF TRBV19 NA TRBJ1-1 11 few
TGTGCCAGCAGCGCGGGGGCCCACGAAGATACGCAGTATTTT CASSAGAHEDTQYF TRBV7-9 NA TRBJ2-3 14 few
TGTGCCAGCAGCGTAGATAGGGAGGAGACCCAGTACTTC CASSVDREETQYF TRBV9 NA TRBJ2-5 13 NA
TGTGCCAGCAGGGAACTAGCGGGGGGGATTGCAGATACGCAGTATTTT CASRELAGGIADTQYF TRBV7-2 TRBD2 TRBJ2-3 16 NA
TGTGCCAGCAGCTTGGGACAGACACGCACAGATACGCAGTATTTT CASSLGQTRTDTQYF TRBV5-4 NA TRBJ2-3 15 NA
TGTGCCAGTAGTATCCTTAGCGGGGGCCCCTCATACAATGAGCAGTTCTTC CASSILSGGPSYNEQFF TRBV19 TRBD2 TRBJ2-1 17 NA
TGTGCCAGCACGGTTTCAGGGGCAACTAATGAAAAACTGTTTTTT CASTVSGATNEKLFF TRBV9 NA TRBJ1-4 15 NA
TGCGCCAGCAGCCACTCCAGCAATCAGCCCCAGCATTTT CASSHSSNQPQHF TRBV4-1 NA TRBJ1-5 13 few
TGTGCCAGCAGCTCCGCTCGACTCTACGAGCAGTACTTC CASSSARLYEQYF TRBV7-8 NA TRBJ2-7 13 few
TGTGCCAGCAGTTCCAGGGGGAATGAAAAACTGTTTTTT CASSSRGNEKLFF TRBV9 TRBD1 TRBJ1-4 13 NA
TGTGCCAGCAGACCACAGGGGTACGAGCAGTACTTC CASRPQGYEQYF TRBV6-5 TRBD1 TRBJ2-7 12 NA
TGCGCCAGCACCTTGGGGGACAGGAACACTGAAGCTTTCTTT CASTLGDRNTEAFF TRBV4-1 TRBD1 TRBJ1-1 14 NA
TGTGCCAGCAGCTACCCTAGCGGGGGATTTTACAATGAGCAGTTCTTC CASSYPSGGFYNEQFF TRBV7-9 TRBD2 TRBJ2-1 16 NA
TGTGCCAGTAGCGCCGGGACATATAGCAATCAGCCCCAGCATTTT CASSAGTYSNQPQHF TRBV19 NA TRBJ1-5 15 NA
TGTGCCAGCAGCTTTGGAGCCTACGAGCAGTACTTC CASSFGAYEQYF TRBV5-4 NA TRBJ2-7 12 few
TGCGCCAGCAGCTCCGGCGGGGGGGCCTACGAGCAGTACTTC CASSSGGGAYEQYF TRBV5-1 TRBD2 TRBJ2-7 14 once
TGTGCCAGCGTAAAAACCGGGACAGGGGGTCTCTACGAGCAGTACTTC CASVKTGTGGLYEQYF TRBV11-2 TRBD1 TRBJ2-7 16 NA
TGCGCCAGCAGCCAAGTGGACAGGGGGATCGACGAGCAGTACTTC CASSQVDRGIDEQYF TRBV4-1 TRBD1 TRBJ2-7 15 NA
TGTGCCAGCAGCGCAGAGGGACTCCCAGAGAATGAGCAGTTCTTC CASSAEGLPENEQFF TRBV9 NA TRBJ2-1 15 NA
TGTGCCACCAGCAGGGCCCAGGGGGCTAGTTCACCCCTCCACTTT CATSRAQGASSPLHF TRBV15 TRBD1 TRBJ1-6 15 NA
TGTGCCAGCAGTTTGGGGGGAAGGGGTCAGCCCCAGCATTTT CASSLGGRGQPQHF TRBV27 NA TRBJ1-5 14 NA
TGTGCCAGCAGTTTCCTGGCTAGCACAGATACGCAGTATTTT CASSFLASTDTQYF TRBV6-6 NA TRBJ2-3 14 NA
TGTGCCAGCAGCTTAGAGCGTACGGGGGTCGTCTACAATGAGCAGTTCTTC CASSLERTGVVYNEQFF TRBV7-2 NA TRBJ2-1 17 NA
TGTGCCAGCTCACCACTAAAGGAGACCCAATGGGATGGCTACACCTTC CASSPLKETQWDGYTF TRBV18 NA TRBJ1-2 16 NA
TGTGCCAGCAGTGACTACCCACAGGGTTTGAGTTCCGGGGAGCTGTTTTTT CASSDYPQGLSSGELFF TRBV6-1 NA TRBJ2-2 17 few
TGTGCCAGCAGCCCCTGGGACAGGTCCCAGGCTAACTATGGCTACACCTTC CASSPWDRSQANYGYTF TRBV13 TRBD1 TRBJ1-2 17 NA